The next 7 T cell receptor beta chains were all read from a single sample in a study of cytotoxic CD8 clonotypes in ibrutinib-treated CLL. The protocol was immunoSEQ multiplex PCR, while the TCRdb copy is restricted to in-frame clones and leaves out a portion. The sample has 150,000 to 200,000 clones; less than 85% are singletons. The sample was PBMCs, taken after 24 months of ibrutinib treatment. These receptors all stem from a human donor with chronic lymphocytic leukemia.

The genes are TRBV10-3 and TRBJ1-5; tentative D call: TRBD1 (5 bases). Trimming cost V 10 bases and J 0 bases, with 16 bases left between them. Germline values: CDR1 ENHRY, CDR2 SYGVKD. The CDR3 has 15 residues. The CDR3: CATHPGGSSNQPQHF. Written as DNA, the CDR3 is TGTGCCACCCACCCGGGGGGTAGTAGCAATCAGCCCCAGCATTTT.

The J gene is TRBJ1-5, the V gene TRBV29-1, with 7 bases fitting TRBD1. The J segment lost 4 bases and the V segment lost 3 bases, leaving 6 bases of the junction unmatched. The germline CDR1 and CDR2 sequences are SQVTM and ANQGSEA. The CDR3 runs 14 residues. CDR3 in DNA: TGCAGCGTTGACGTAGGGGGCAGGAATCAGCCCCAGCATTTT. This encodes CSVDVGGRNQPQHF.

The genes are TRBV9 and TRBJ1-2; D might be TRBD1 (5 bases). This CDR3 has 16 residues. Trimming left V 2 bases short and J 4 bases short, with 18 bases between. Germline CDR1 SGDLS, CDR2 YYNGEE. CDR3 DNA: TGTGCCAGCAGCGTGGGCGGGGACTCCTCTACCTATGGCTACACCTTC. Its protein product is CASSVGGDSSTYGYTF.

The chain joins TRBV4-3 to TRBJ2-7; no definite D call. The ends were cut back, 4 bases at V and 0 bases at J, with 13 bases in the middle. The CDR3 consists of 15 residues. CDR1 is LGHNA, CDR2 YSLEER, per germline. The CDR3 DNA sequence: TGCGCCAGCAGCCTAAGAGGACCCAGCTCCTACGAGCAGTACTTC. Its protein is CASSLRGPSSYEQYF.

The rearrangement uses TRBV4-3 and TRBJ1-2; D remains ambiguous. This CDR3 has 16 amino acids. Germline CDR1 and CDR2: LGHNA and YSLEER. Trimming stripped 0 bases from V and 4 bases from J, with 15 bases between. CDR3 nucleotides: TGCGCCAGCAGCCAAGATATCCAAGGCGGACTCTATGGCTACACCTTC. This sequence encodes CASSQDIQGGLYGYTF.

The chain recombines TRBV28 with TRBJ1-5, with 7 bases matching TRBD1. CDR1 is MDHEN and CDR2 is SYDVKM in the germline V gene. With 2 bases clipped from V and 4 bases from J, the junction kept 17 bases outside the gene matches. This CDR3 is 19 amino acids long. Written as DNA, the CDR3 is TGTGCCAGCAGTTTAATCGGTAAGGGGGCCGTCCCCATGAATCAGCCCCAGCATTTT. Protein sequence: CASSLIGKGAVPMNQPQHF.

The V gene is TRBV27, the J gene TRBJ2-2; D is possibly TRBD1 (5 bases). The germline gives CDR1 MNHEY, CDR2 SMNVEV (reference sequence). V dropped 5 bases and J dropped 5 bases, with 12 bases sitting between them. The CDR3 spans 14 residues. CDR3: CASSPRTQTGELFF. In nucleotides, the CDR3 is TGTGCCAGCAGTCCGCGGACACAAACCGGGGAGCTGTTTTTT.